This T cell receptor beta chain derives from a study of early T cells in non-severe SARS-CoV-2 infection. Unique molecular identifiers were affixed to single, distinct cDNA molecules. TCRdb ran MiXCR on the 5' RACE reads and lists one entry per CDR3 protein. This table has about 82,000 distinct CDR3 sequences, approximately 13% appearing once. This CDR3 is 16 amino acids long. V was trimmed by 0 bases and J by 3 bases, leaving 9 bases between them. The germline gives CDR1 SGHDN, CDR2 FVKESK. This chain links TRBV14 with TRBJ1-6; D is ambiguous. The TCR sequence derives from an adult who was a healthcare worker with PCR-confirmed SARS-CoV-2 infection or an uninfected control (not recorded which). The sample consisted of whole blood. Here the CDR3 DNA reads TGTGCCAGCAGCCAAGATCTGGCGGGCTATAATTCACCCCTCCACTTT. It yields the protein CASSQDLAGYNSPLHF.